Only a few counts were recorded for the clone carrying this T cell receptor beta chain. TCRdb re-analysed the RT-PCR reads in MiXCR, keeping a single row per CDR3 protein. The sample holds approximately 250,000 distinct CDR3 sequences, less than 15% seen once. The data stem from a study of patients and donors after allogeneic stem cell transplantation. The CDR3 length is 13 residues. V was pared by 1 base and J by 7 bases, with 10 bases between. The sequenced material came from blood, either unsorted or a sorted T cell fraction (not recorded which). This sequence was found in a human donor who was either an allogeneic HSCT recipient or a stem cell or donor lymphocyte infusion donor (not recorded which). It is not recorded whose cells these are; they may come from a transplant donor. The chain employs TRBV12-3 or TRBV12-4 and TRBJ2-5, with D unclear. The CDR3 reads CASSLGQSGTQYF. In nucleotides, the CDR3 is TGTGCCAGCAGTTTAGGGCAGTCCGGGACCCAGTACTTC.